The source of this T cell receptor (beta chain) is a study of vaccination effects on CD4 cells after COVID-19. At the level of the study: Each participant was given two doses of one vaccine (BNT162b2 or mRNA-1273). Supplemented with around 9.8 IU/ml IL-2 and about 10 ug/ml peptides, some 2 million PBMC per well were kept in culture.

The authors isolated CD4+ T cells after ten to eleven days of culture. Clones were sequenced by immunoSEQ multiplex PCR, and TCRdb holds only the in-frame ones, with some missing. The table has some 23,000 clones, around 73% seen once. V gave up 3 bases and J gave up 0 bases, with 3 bases separating them. The CDR3 covers 12 residues. The germline gives CDR1 ENHRY, CDR2 SYGVKD. For this clone: Its antigen remains unidentified. The sample holds other DNA sequences that translate to the same CDR3.

Study outcomes and limitations: Convalescent patients in the study were few, and early post-infection timepoints were absent. Late post-vaccination samples showed marked contraction of infection- and vaccine-induced clones.

The chain links TRBV10-3 to TRBJ2-7, with unresolved D. The sequence derives from a human donor who received a COVID-19 vaccine. Sequences were derived from CD4+ T cells from PBMCs cultured without peptide, sampled before COVID-19 vaccination. CDR3 protein: CAISEGSYEQYF. The CDR3 bases are TGTGCCATCAGTGAAGGCTCCTACGAGCAGTACTTC.